Listed below are T cell receptor beta chains from one sample, sequenced in a study of T cells in Graves' hyperthyroidism and ophthalmopathy. TCRdb reprocessed the multiplex PCR reads with MiXCR, giving one entry per CDR3 protein. The sample has roughly 250,000 distinct CDR3 sequences, about 20% seen once. Sequenced: blood. The origin of the receptors is a young man with Graves' ophthalmopathy. CDR3s include the opening cysteine and the closing phenylalanine or tryptophan. Fields, in order: D gene, J gene, CDR3 length, V gene, clone size, CDR3 DNA, CDR3 protein. D genes are given only for firm matches. Only part of the rows carry a size: once, few, many, or a class if the clone is expanded.

TRBD2	TRBJ2-1	16	TRBV27	once	TGTGCCAGCAGTCGAAGTAGCGGGAGGGCCGGTAATGAGCAGTTCTTC	CASSRSSGRAGNEQFF
TRBD2	TRBJ2-7	14	TRBV6-1	few	TGTGCCAGCAGACAAGCGGGAGGGCCGAGAGAGCAGTACTTC	CASRQAGGPREQYF
NA	TRBJ2-2	16	TRBV7-9	few	TGTGCCAGCAGCCTTCGGGACGGACCGAACACCGGGGAGCTGTTTTTT	CASSLRDGPNTGELFF
NA	TRBJ1-2	11	TRBV6-1	NA	TGTGCCAGCAGCAAGGGACACGGCTACACCTTC	CASSKGHGYTF
NA	TRBJ2-7	14	TRBV2	NA	TGTGCCAGCAGTACTAATTTAGGAGTCTACGAGCAGTACTTC	CASSTNLGVYEQYF
TRBD1	TRBJ1-2	15	TRBV7-8	many	TGTGCCAGCAGCCCCCGGGACAGGCCACTATATGGCTACACCTTC	CASSPRDRPLYGYTF
TRBD2	TRBJ2-5	14	TRBV20-1	many	TGCAGTGCTAGAGAGGGCGGGGGCCAAGAGACCCAGTACTTC	CSAREGGGQETQYF
NA	TRBJ1-1	11	TRBV10-3	NA	TGTGCCATCGCCTCCGGGGAAATAGCTTTCTTT	CAIASGEIAFF
NA	TRBJ1-2	14	TRBV27	NA	TGTGCCAGCACCACCCGAGGGGGGAACTATGGCTACACCTTC	CASTTRGGNYGYTF
NA	TRBJ2-2	11	TRBV5-1	many	TGCGCCAGCCACAGAGGCGGGGAGCTGTTTTTT	CASHRGGELFF
TRBD2	TRBJ2-3	15	TRBV28	few	TGTGCCAGCAGTCCCGGGACTAGCGCATCAGATACGCAGTATTTT	CASSPGTSASDTQYF
NA	TRBJ2-5	15	TRBV28	once	TGTGCCAGCAGTCCGCCGGGACGGATCCAAGAGACCCAGTACTTC	CASSPPGRIQETQYF
NA	TRBJ1-3	14	TRBV11-2	few	TGTGCCAGCAAGACGGGGGGGGCTGGAAACACCATATATTTT	CASKTGGAGNTIYF
NA	TRBJ2-5	15	TRBV2	many	TGTGCCAGCAGTCCAATAGAGGGCGCGGGGGAGACCCAGTACTTC	CASSPIEGAGETQYF
TRBD2	TRBJ2-1	14	TRBV11-1	few	TGTGCCACCAGTGATTTGCGAAGCGGGACTAAGCAGTTCTTC	CATSDLRSGTKQFF
NA	TRBJ2-2	16	TRBV3-1	NA	TGTGCCAGCCAGAGTAATGACAGGGGAGGGCCCGGGGAGCTGTTTTTT	CASQSNDRGGPGELFF
NA	TRBJ1-2	13	TRBV14	NA	TGTGCCGGCAGCCAAGATCCGAGGGTTGGCTACACCTTC	CAGSQDPRVGYTF
TRBD1	TRBJ1-4	14	TRBV12-3/TRBV12-4	few	TGTGCCAGCAGTTTAGAGGCAGGGGGTGAAAAACTGTTTTTT	CASSLEAGGEKLFF
TRBD1	TRBJ1-1	16	TRBV7-8	NA	TGTGCCAGCAGCCTCACAGGGGGCTTGACGAACACTGAAGCTTTCTTT	CASSLTGGLTNTEAFF
NA	TRBJ1-6	14	TRBV6-1	NA	TGTGCCAGCAGCCAGTACAAGGGTAATTCACCCCTCCACTTT	CASSQYKGNSPLHF
NA	TRBJ2-1	12	TRBV12-3/TRBV12-4	NA	TGTGCCAGCAGGGACACGCATGGTGAGCAGTTCTTC	CASRDTHGEQFF
NA	TRBJ2-1	14	TRBV18	many	TGTGCCAGCTCACCACAAACAGGAGACAATGAGCAGTTCTTC	CASSPQTGDNEQFF
NA	TRBJ2-7	15	TRBV18	NA	TGTGCCAGCTCACCACGGGCCCTAGGGAAGTACGAGCAGTACTTC	CASSPRALGKYEQYF
TRBD2	TRBJ2-7	16	TRBV2	many	TGTGCCAGCAGTGTAGGGGCTAGCGGGAGGGCGAAAGAGCAGTACTTC	CASSVGASGRAKEQYF
NA	TRBJ1-2	15	TRBV5-6	NA	TGTGCCAGCAGCTTTGGGGCAGCGGGTAACTATGGCTACACCTTC	CASSFGAAGNYGYTF
TRBD2	TRBJ2-5	17	TRBV9	NA	TGTGCCAGCAGCGTATCCCCAGAGACTAGCGGGAGCGAGACCCAGTACTTC	CASSVSPETSGSETQYF
TRBD1	TRBJ2-5	14	TRBV2	many	TGTGCCAGCAGGACCGGGACAGCTCAAGAGACCCAGTACTTC	CASRTGTAQETQYF
NA	TRBJ2-7	16	TRBV28	few	TGTGCCAGCAGCCCCGGTGCGGGGGCCGACCTAAACGAGCAGTACTTC	CASSPGAGADLNEQYF
NA	TRBJ2-7	14	TRBV9	NA	TGTGCCAGCAGCGAAACCGGGTCCACGTCTGAGCAGTACTTC	CASSETGSTSEQYF
NA	TRBJ2-1	16	TRBV5-1	few	TGCGCCAGCAGCGCCTCGGACGGAAGCTCCTACAATGAGCAGTTCTTC	CASSASDGSSYNEQFF
NA	TRBJ1-1	14	TRBV5-6	many	TGTGCCAGCAGAAGACAGGTTGGGGCCACTGAAGCTTTCTTT	CASRRQVGATEAFF
NA	TRBJ2-5	15	TRBV11-3	NA	TGTGCCAGCAGCTTAGTGGTGGGCAGGGTGGAGACCCAGTACTTC	CASSLVVGRVETQYF
NA	TRBJ1-2	12	TRBV2	NA	TGTGCCAGCATAATAGGAGTTGGCGGCTACACCTTC	CASIIGVGGYTF
TRBD1	TRBJ1-5	13	TRBV28	few	TGTGCCAGCAGTCCACAGGGGAGGGGGCCCCAGCATTTT	CASSPQGRGPQHF
TRBD1	TRBJ2-1	13	TRBV7-7	NA	TGTGCTAGCAGCCCGGGACAGGGAGGCGTGCAGTTCTTC	CASSPGQGGVQFF
NA	TRBJ2-1	11	TRBV29-1	NA	TGCAGCGTGGCCTCGGGGTTAGAGCAGTTCTTC	CSVASGLEQFF
NA	TRBJ1-1	16	TRBV12-5	NA	TGTGCTAGTGGTTACCGGGACGGACCCATGAACACTGAAGCTTTCTTT	CASGYRDGPMNTEAFF
NA	TRBJ2-7	13	TRBV7-2	few	TGTGCCAGCAGCTCTGCGTGGGTCTACGAGCAGTACTTC	CASSSAWVYEQYF
NA	TRBJ1-6	16	TRBV27	NA	TGTGCCAGCAGGTCCCAGGGACGGATTTTTAATTCACCCCTCCACTTT	CASRSQGRIFNSPLHF
NA	TRBJ2-3	14	TRBV10-3	few	TGTGCCACCCGTGAGTGGACAGAAACAGATACGCAGTATTTT	CATREWTETDTQYF
TRBD2	TRBJ2-7	17	TRBV6-1	NA	TGTGCCAGAGGACAGGGAGGGACTAGCGGGAGGGTCTACGAGCAGTACTTC	CARGQGGTSGRVYEQYF
NA	TRBJ2-3	18	TRBV30	NA	TGTGCCTGGAGCTCAGATATCGTCGGAGGTTCCCGCACAGATACGCAGTATTTT	CAWSSDIVGGSRTDTQYF
NA	TRBJ2-5	12	TRBV20-1	NA	TGCAGTGCTAGAGGCCCCACCGGGACCCAGTACTTC	CSARGPTGTQYF
NA	TRBJ1-4	16	TRBV5-1	few	TGCGCCAGCAGCTTGGCCGACGGCCTTGCGGATGAAAAACTGTTTTTT	CASSLADGLADEKLFF